The following is a T cell receptor beta chain sequence with its context. Its antigen is unknown. The input lacks base qualities; no much larger clone sits a single base away. The entry originates in a study of CD8+ T cells in alopecia areata (dated by TCRdb to the late 2010s). About the investigation overall: The treated patients took part in an open-label pilot trial in which moderate-to-severe alopecia areata was treated with oral tofacitinib at 5 to 10 mg twice daily. In both human patients and the C3H/HeJ mouse model, the study applied high-throughput TCRbeta sequencing to look at T cell clonal expansion in alopecia areata. Tofacitinib-treated patients had biopsies at baseline and at 4 and 24 weeks of treatment, with a later scalp biopsy in several patients. RNA came from the PAXgene miRNA kit for fixed scalp, the miRNeasy kit for PBMCs, and the RNeasy kit for mouse skin. Disease severity in treated patients was measured with the SALT score, which quantifies the percentage of affected scalp surface area. In humans, TCRbeta sequencing was performed on scalp tissue and on sorted CD4+ and CD8+ peripheral blood T cells from healthy controls and from patients with patchy or totalis/universalis alopecia areata. TCRbeta CDR3 regions were amplified by immunoSEQ multiplex PCR with 35 Vbeta forward and 13 Jbeta reverse primers. Scalp clonality was compared across normal scalp (n=4), patchy alopecia areata scalp (n=8), and alopecia totalis/universalis scalp (n=8). Patients stayed on tofacitinib for 6 to 18 months and then had 6 months of follow-up off drug so that delayed response and recurrence could be assessed.

Libraries were built with the immunoSEQ multiplex PCR assay. For TCR sequencing, RNA was extracted from every sample and reverse transcribed into cDNA to serve as template. First-strand cDNA was synthesized using SuperScript III with a 2:1 mix of oligo-dT and random hexamers. A synthetic immune receptor repertoire was used to measure amplification bias, and any remaining bias was corrected computationally. Under the source paper's analysis protocol: Raw reads were preprocessed to remove errors, and CDR3 was defined by IMGT conventions from the conserved cysteine to phenylalanine. Clonality was calculated as 1 minus Shannon entropy normalized by log2 of the number of productive unique TCRs. Scalp TCRbeta sequences were cross-referenced with sorted blood CD4 and CD8 repertoires so that the CD4 or CD8 identity of scalp clones could be inferred. TCRdb holds this immuneACCESS table with in-frame rearrangements only. Some clones are missing; in checked studies, unresolved V genes explain under half, and the rest has no known cause. For V, J and clone size, that table is used; D and trimming come from the DNA. The sample contains 150,000 to 200,000 clones, roughly 60% of them found a single time. Under 1.2% of the sample comes from the top ten.

Study-wide conclusions, independent of this receptor: Scalp clonality and the number of expanded CD8+ clones among the top 100 scalp clones were significantly decreased by tofacitinib. Because the treated cohort was small and had only one nonresponder, larger studies are needed to examine links between baseline CD8+ expansion and response. Compared with normal scalp, lesional scalp had higher clonality and more expanded CD8+ clones, particularly in alopecia totalis/universalis, a pattern that suggests antigenic drive. Many expanded lesional clones were found to persist in scalp and blood during tofacitinib treatment, and relapse after treatment cessation may be partly explained by this persistence. Compared with mice, TCR sequences shared between patients were less clear, possibly partly because of HLA diversity across the patient population. Scalp TCR repertoire analysis is complicated because resident alphabeta T cells in normal human skin are also sequenced, whereas mouse skin is dominated by gammadelta T cells.

This sample's time point label indicates: about 5 months on oral tofacitinib. The label giving this sample's treatment or condition can be read as: oral pan-JAK inhibitor, 5-10 mg twice daily. Lesional scalp punch biopsies and peripheral blood were collected from alopecia areata patients. PBMCs were isolated by density centrifugation and stained for CD3, CD4 and CD8, after which CD4+ and CD8+ T cells were sorted on a FACSAria. The junction carries 9 bases between V and J, which are trimmed by 2 bases and 3 bases respectively. Per the germline V gene (reference sequence), PRHDT is the CDR1 and FYEKMQ is the CDR2. The CDR3 runs 14 residues from the cysteine to the phenylalanine. Of all the DNA, just the CDR3 is kept, 42 bases in frame from base 1.

Sequencing used CD4+ T cells sorted from blood, obtained at week 24, from a patient treated with tofacitinib. The rearrangement combines TRBV13 with TRBJ2-3, and the D gene may be TRBD1, 6 bases matching. The receptor was isolated from a human donor with alopecia areata. The CDR3 here reads CASSLNDRTDTQYF. Here is the DNA: TGTGCCAGCAGCTTAAACGACAGGACAGATACGCAGTATTTT.